This T cell receptor (beta chain) came from a study of OX40 agonist ivuxolimab in advanced cancers. In the study overall: The dose-escalation cohort was about 86% male, with a mean age of 60 years, ranging about 23 to 90.

Assay: immunoSEQ multiplex PCR; the TCRdb copy retains only in-frame clones and omits some. The repertoire holds approximately 35,000 clones, with around nine tenths as singletons. Trimming took off 4 bases at V and 3 bases at J, with 9 bases between the two ends. CDR1 and CDR2 from the germline V gene are SQVTM and ANQGSEA. The CDR3 is 12 amino acids. The TCR sequence derives from an adult with an advanced solid tumor such as melanoma, head and neck, liver or kidney cancer. The input for sequencing was CD4+ or CD8+ T cells sorted from blood, taken in a trial of the OX40 agonist ivuxolimab. The chain combines TRBV29-1 with TRBJ1-2; a possible D gene is TRBD1 (6 bases). The CDR3 coding sequence is TGCAGCGTTGGAGGGGGGTACTATGGCTACACCTTC. Translated, it gives CSVGGGYYGYTF.